These 32 T cell receptor beta chains originate from one sample sequenced in a study of T-cell reconstitution after alpha-beta-depleted transplantation in children. Library preparation (for TCRbeta) was performed with unique molecular identifiers. TCRdb reprocessed the PCR reads via MiXCR and lists one record per CDR3 protein. The sample consists of 500,000 or so distinct CDR3 sequences, less than 35% of them appearing once. The sample consisted of PBMCs from the stem cell graft donor, taken from the stem cell graft. These receptors originate from a human donor who donated a stem cell graft to a child with aplastic anemia.

V is TRBV18 and J is TRBJ2-5; TRBD1 agrees at 9 bases. The length of the CDR3 is 15 residues. V dropped 1 base and J dropped 3; count of bases not matched to a gene: 3. Germline CDR1 KGHSH, CDR2 LQKENI. The CDR3 reads CASSPLGTGKETQYF. The CDR3, as DNA: TGTGCCAGCTCACCACTCGGGACAGGGAAAGAGACCCAGTACTTC.

This clonotype has more than one count but fewer than ten. The V and J genes are TRBV5-6 and TRBJ1-1; D may be TRBD1 (5 bases). The germline CDR1 and CDR2 sequences are SGHDT and YYEEEE. V gave up 2 bases and J gave up 1 base, with 12 bases separating them. The CDR3 covers 15 residues. As DNA, the CDR3 is TGTGCCAGCAGCTTTTGGAATCAGGGGAACACTGAAGCTTTCTTT. This codes for CASSFWNQGNTEAFF.

This clonotype was found a few times. The chain employs TRBV30 and TRBJ2-4; no definite D call. Trimming cost V 3 bases and J 0 bases, with 12 bases left between them. Germline V gene data show CDR1 as GTSNPN and CDR2 as SVGIG (reference sequence). The CDR3 runs to 15 residues. CDR3 bases: TGTGCCTGGAGCGAGGCCGCAATAGCCAAAAACATTCAGTACTTC. Translation: CAWSEAAIAKNIQYF.

This clonotype turned up a few times. The rearrangement links TRBV28 to TRBJ1-1; D may be TRBD1 (5 bases). Germline V lookup: CDR1 MDHEN, CDR2 SYDVKM. V lost 6 bases and J 7 bases, leaving 18 bases between the germline ends. The CDR3 length is 14 residues. CDR3 region: CASRVKNRHFEAFF. The DNA of the CDR3 is TGTGCCAGCAGGGTAAAGAACAGGCATTTTGAAGCTTTCTTT.

The chain uses TRBV27 and TRBJ1-2; a possible D gene is TRBD1 (5 bases). This CDR3 is built from 15 residues. V was cut by 5 bases and J by 4 bases, with 17 bases left in between. Germline CDR1 MNHEY, CDR2 SMNVEV (reference sequence). The CDR3 nucleotides are TGTGCCAGCAGTCTAGGCCGCGTTGGGGGCTATGGCTACACCTTC. Its translation: CASSLGRVGGYGYTF.

The genes are TRBV7-8 and TRBJ2-7, with TRBD1 matching 10 bases. Germline assignment: CDR1 SGHVS and CDR2 FQNEAQ. CDR3 size: 14 residues. The junction had 9 bases not matched to a gene; V was cut back by 8 bases and J by 5 bases. Written as DNA, the CDR3 is TGTGCCAGCGCCGCCGGGACAGGGGAAGACGAGCAGTACTTC. It specifies CASAAGTGEDEQYF.

The chain combines TRBV9 with TRBJ2-3; D is possibly TRBD2 (6 bases). The CDR3 has 15 amino acids. Per the germline V gene, CDR1 is SGDLS and CDR2 is YYNGEE. Trimming shortened V by 0 bases and J by 5 bases, and 13 bases separated the two germline ends. CDR3 protein: CASSVAGATIDTQYF. As DNA, the CDR3 is TGTGCCAGCAGCGTAGCGGGAGCCACCATAGATACGCAGTATTTT.

This chain links TRBV5-1 with TRBJ2-1; 13 nucleotides match TRBD2. V shed 5 bases, J shed 7 bases, and the junction held 9 bases outside the gene matches. Germline V gene lookup returns CDR1 SGHRS and CDR2 YFSETQ. The CDR3 covers 16 residues. CDR3 protein: CASRRAGLAGVNEQFF. Written as DNA, the CDR3 is TGCGCCAGCAGACGTGCTGGACTAGCGGGAGTGAATGAGCAGTTCTTC. The complete variable domain, with remaining parts taken from reference TRBV5-1 and TRBJ2-1, reads KAGVTQTPRYLIKTRGQQVTLSCSPISGHRSVSWYQQTPGQGLQFLFEYFSETQRNKGNFPGRFSGRQFSNSRSEMNVSTLELGDSALYLCASRRAGLAGVNEQFFGPGTRLTVL.

The rearrangement joins TRBV29-1 to TRBJ2-7; no reliable D call. This CDR3 has 15 residues. Germline assignment: CDR1 SQVTM and CDR2 ANQGSEA. The V end was cut by 4 bases, the J end by 0 bases, with 16 bases between. CDR3 sequence (DNA): TGCAGCGTTGTTCCGTCGCTTATCAGCTCCTACGAGCAGTACTTC. It codes for CSVVPSLISSYEQYF.

The J gene is TRBJ2-5, the V gene TRBV28, with D maybe TRBD2 (7 bases). The germline V and J ends were trimmed by 4 bases and 0 bases, with 18 bases remaining between them. Germline CDR1 MDHEN, CDR2 SYDVKM. CDR3 size: 17 residues. The CDR3 sequence is CASSSASAGAHQETQYF. As DNA, the CDR3 is TGTGCCAGCAGTTCCGCCTCGGCGGGGGCCCACCAAGAGACCCAGTACTTC.

This chain joins TRBV5-5 and TRBJ2-7; 13 nucleotides match TRBD2. Trimming at V came to 3 bases and at J to 5 bases, leaving 8 bases not matched to a gene. This CDR3 spans 16 amino acids. CDR1 and CDR2 from the germline V gene are SGHKS and YYEKEE (reference sequence). The CDR3 coding sequence is TGTGCCAGCAGCTCCGGACTAGCGGGAGTGGTCGACGAGCAGTACGTC. Its protein is CASSSGLAGVVDEQYV.

V and J are TRBV6-2 or TRBV6-3 and TRBJ2-1; D remains ambiguous. CDR1 and CDR2 from the germline V gene are MNHEY and SVGEGT. The CDR3 consists of 13 residues. Trimming pared 5 bases from V and 6 bases from J, leaving 11 bases between. The CDR3 protein is CASSNRVVNEQFF. The CDR3 coding sequence is TGTGCCAGCAGTAACCGGGTCGTCAATGAGCAGTTCTTC.

The chain joins TRBV9 to TRBJ2-1, with 7 bases fitting TRBD1. The trim removed 4 bases at V and 4 bases at J, leaving 17 bases unmatched. The CDR3 is made up of 18 amino acids. Germline V lookup: CDR1 SGDLS, CDR2 YYNGEE. As DNA, the CDR3 is TGTGCCAGCAGCCCAGGGGGTAGAGGGGGCGCATTATACAATGAGCAGTTCTTC. Its translation: CASSPGGRGGALYNEQFF.

This clonotype has a handful of counts. The chain uses TRBV2 and TRBJ2-7, with a tentative D call TRBD2 (6 bases). Trimming stripped 1 base from V and 3 bases from J, with 10 bases between. Germline values: CDR1 SNHLY, CDR2 FYNNEI. The CDR3 loop spans 14 amino acids. The CDR3 bases are TGTGCCAGCAGTGAAGTGACCGGGGGCTACGAGCAGTACTTC. It is translated as CASSEVTGGYEQYF.

The chain links TRBV7-6 to TRBJ2-7; TRBD2 might be the D (6 bases). V lost 5 bases and J lost 6, with 11 bases in between. In germline, CDR1 is SGHVS, CDR2 FNYEAQ. This CDR3 has 12 amino acids. DNA of the CDR3: TGTGCCAGCAGCCCCGGAGGGCTCGAGCAGTACTTC. It is translated as CASSPGGLEQYF.

V is TRBV7-3 and J is TRBJ2-2, with D perhaps TRBD2 (5 bases). Trimming shortened V by 0 bases and J by 3 bases, and 14 bases separated the two germline ends. CDR1 is SGHTA, CDR2 FQGTGA, per germline. The length of the CDR3 is 17 residues. The CDR3 nucleotides are TGTGCCAGCAGCTTAACCTCGGCGGGTGCGGACACCGGGGAGCTGTTTTTT. It yields the protein CASSLTSAGADTGELFF.

This clonotype was seen a few times. V is TRBV24-1 and J is TRBJ1-1, with D perhaps TRBD1 (5 bases). Germline-derived CDR1 and CDR2 are KGHDR and SFDVKD. Trimming removed 6 bases from V and 3 bases from J, with 10 bases in between. This CDR3 region has 13 residues. The DNA of the CDR3 is TGTGCCACCAGTACAGGACCGTACACTGAAGCTTTCTTT. It is translated as CATSTGPYTEAFF.

In its sample, this clonotype was seen a few times. The chain links TRBV12-3 or TRBV12-4 to TRBJ2-7, with 7 bases lining up with TRBD1. The CDR3 sequence is 16 residues long. Losses at the gene ends were 4 bases for V and 5 bases for J; bases not matched to a gene: 14. The CDR3 region has the DNA TGTGCCAGCAGTTCGCCTAGGGAGACAGGGCCGGACGAGCAGTACTTC. Translated, it gives CASSSPRETGPDEQYF.

This clonotype occurred a few times. V gene TRBV7-2 combines with J gene TRBJ2-2; D is ambiguous. Germline V gene lookup returns CDR1 SGHTA and CDR2 FQGNSA. CDR3 length equals 16 residues. V was pared by 2 bases and J by 0 bases, with 10 bases between. CDR3 coding DNA: TGTGCCAGCAGCTTATCGATAGGAGCGAACACCGGGGAGCTGTTTTTT. This encodes CASSLSIGANTGELFF.

Only a few counts were recorded for this clonotype. The chain joins TRBV12-3 or TRBV12-4 to TRBJ1-5, with a tentative D call TRBD1 (6 bases). Between the trimmed V and J ends, which lost 2 bases and 7 bases, there was a span of 9 bases. There are 13 residues in the CDR3. The CDR3 loop is CASSLTGSQPQHF. DNA of the CDR3: TGTGCCAGCAGTTTAACAGGGTCCCAGCCCCAGCATTTT.

This clonotype was seen a few times. This chain's CDR3 is CASSLVLYRETQYF. CDR3 DNA: TGCGCCAGCAGTCTAGTTCTTTATAGGGAGACCCAGTACTTC. The chain recombines TRBV5-1 with TRBJ2-5, with D unclear. In germline, CDR1 is SGHRS, CDR2 YFSETQ. Trimming shortened V by 5 bases and J by 5 bases, and 16 bases separated the two germline ends. The CDR3 covers 14 residues.

The gene calls are TRBV6-2 or TRBV6-3 and TRBJ2-7, with 8 bases fitting TRBD2. Germline trimming cut 6 bases from V and 3 bases from J; bases unmatched to any gene: 10. This CDR3 is 15 amino acids long. Germline V gene lookup returns CDR1 MNHEY and CDR2 SVGEGT. The CDR3 here is CASRGLGAGVYEQYV. The DNA for the CDR3 is TGTGCCAGCAGGGGCTTGGGAGCGGGAGTCTACGAGCAGTACGTC.

This clonotype occurred a few times. The genes are TRBV12-3 or TRBV12-4 and TRBJ1-6; 7 bases line up with TRBD1. The CDR3 contains 15 residues. The J segment lost 3 bases and the V segment lost 5 bases, leaving 4 bases of the junction unmatched. The CDR3 DNA reads as TGTGCCAGCAGTCCCAGGGACAGCTATAATTCACCCCTCCACTTT. This codes for CASSPRDSYNSPLHF.

CDR3 sequence: CASSLRAVGGYTF. The CDR3 DNA follows: TGTGCCAGCAGCCTAAGGGCAGTTGGTGGCTACACCTTC. The chain recombines TRBV12-3 or TRBV12-4 with TRBJ1-2; D is uncertain. The CDR3 has 13 amino acids. The germline V and J ends were trimmed by 6 bases and 7 bases, with 15 bases remaining between them.

Only a few counts were recorded for this clonotype. The genes are TRBV7-2 and TRBJ2-5; TRBD2 agrees at 10 bases. V lost 2 bases to trimming and J lost 4 bases; unmatched junction nucleotides: 4. CDR3 size: 15 residues. CDR1 is SGHTA and CDR2 is FQGNSA in the germline V gene. Written as DNA, the CDR3 is TGTGCCAGCAGCTTACTAGCGGGAGACCTAGAGACCCAGTACTTC. Protein product: CASSLLAGDLETQYF.

The chain is built from TRBV7-9 and TRBJ2-3; TRBD1 agrees at 7 bases. V trimming: 5 bases; J trimming: 2 bases; junction bases outside the gene matches: 7. There are 15 residues in the CDR3. The V gene's germline CDR1 is SEHNR and CDR2 FQNEAQ (reference sequence). The CDR3 loop is CASSVDRRYTDTQYF. CDR3 coding DNA: TGTGCCAGCAGCGTGGACAGGAGATACACAGATACGCAGTATTTT.

At least ten counts were recorded for this clonotype. J is TRBJ2-7 and V is TRBV7-6; D is unresolved. CDR1 SGHVS and CDR2 FNYEAQ come from the germline V gene. Deletions cut 1 base from V and 5 bases from J, with 0 bases between. The length of the CDR3 is 10 residues. The DNA of the CDR3 is TGTGCCAGCAGCTTAGACGAGCAGTACTTC. Protein product: CASSLDEQYF.

The chain combines TRBV4-3 with TRBJ2-3; D gene uncertain. Looked up from germline, CDR1 is LGHNA and CDR2 is YSLEER. V gave up 1 base and J gave up 0 bases, with 11 bases separating them. CDR3 length equals 16 residues. The DNA of the CDR3 is TGCGCCAGCAGCCAAGGGGTATCGGATAGCACAGATACGCAGTATTTT. It translates to CASSQGVSDSTDTQYF.

This clonotype was counted a few times. The chain uses TRBV3-1 and TRBJ2-1, with 8 nucleotides matching TRBD2. Germline loops: CDR1 LGHDT, CDR2 YNNKEL (reference sequence). V was clipped by 0 bases and J by 7 bases; unmatched bases: 5. The length of the CDR3 is 15 residues. DNA of the CDR3: TGTGCCAGCAGCCAAGAATTACTAGCGGAGAATGAGCAGTTCTTC. As protein: CASSQELLAENEQFF.

This clonotype was found a few times. The V and J genes are TRBV20-1 and TRBJ1-5; no definite D call. V lost 2 bases and J 4 bases, leaving 15 bases between the germline ends. This CDR3 region has 15 residues. Germline V gene lookup returns CDR1 DFQATT and CDR2 SNEGSKA (reference sequence). The CDR3 sequence is CSARRAGTLNQPQHF. The CDR3 DNA reads TGCAGTGCTAGAAGGGCAGGAACGCTTAATCAGCCCCAGCATTTT.

This clonotype was picked up a small number of times. The genes are TRBV28 and TRBJ2-1; D is possibly TRBD1 (6 bases). Germline V gene lookup returns CDR1 MDHEN and CDR2 SYDVKM. The CDR3 covers 14 residues. Between the trimmed V and J ends, which lost 7 bases and 5 bases, there was a span of 15 bases. The CDR3 region has the DNA TGTGCCAGCAAGGTACAGGGCCTTCACAATGAGCAGTTCTTC. It translates to CASKVQGLHNEQFF. Full variable domain (rest looked up from reference TRBV28 and TRBJ2-1): DVKVTQSSRYLVKRTGEKVFLECVQDMDHENMFWYRQDPGLGLRLIYFSYDVKMKEKGDIPEGYSVSREKKERFSLILESASTNQTSMYLCASKVQGLHNEQFFGPGTRLTVL.

The chain recombines TRBV19 with TRBJ2-2; the D gene is possibly TRBD1 (6 bases). V lost 3 bases, J lost 0 bases, and 14 bases lay in between. This CDR3 contains 17 residues. Per germline, CDR1 LNHDA and CDR2 SQIVND (reference sequence). This CDR3 reads CASSIPGAGANTGELFF. The CDR3 coding sequence is TGTGCCAGTAGTATCCCAGGGGCCGGGGCGAACACCGGGGAGCTGTTTTTT.